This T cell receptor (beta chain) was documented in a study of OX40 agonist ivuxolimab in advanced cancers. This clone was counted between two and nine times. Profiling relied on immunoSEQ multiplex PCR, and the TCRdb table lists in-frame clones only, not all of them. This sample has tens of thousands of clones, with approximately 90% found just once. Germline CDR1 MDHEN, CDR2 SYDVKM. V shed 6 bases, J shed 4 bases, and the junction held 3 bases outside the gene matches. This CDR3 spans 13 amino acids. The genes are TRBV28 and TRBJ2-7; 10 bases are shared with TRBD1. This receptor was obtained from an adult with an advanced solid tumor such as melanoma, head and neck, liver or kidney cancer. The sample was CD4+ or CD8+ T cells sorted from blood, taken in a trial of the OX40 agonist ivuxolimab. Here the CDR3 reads CASRGTGVYEQYF. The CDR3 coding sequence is TGTGCCAGCAGGGGGACAGGGGTGTACGAGCAGTACTTC. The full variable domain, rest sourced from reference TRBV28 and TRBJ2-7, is DVKVTQSSRYLVKRTGEKVFLECVQDMDHENMFWYRQDPGLGLRLIYFSYDVKMKEKGDIPEGYSVSREKKERFSLILESASTNQTSMYLCASRGTGVYEQYFGPGTRLTVT.